The sequence of this TCR beta chain was determined in a study of T cells in tumors after PD-1 blockade. Background on the study: During anti-PD-1 treatment, some patients continued daily vismodegib 150 mg.

The CDR3 has 15 residues. Looked up from germline, CDR1 is SGHNT and CDR2 is YYREEE (reference sequence). Trimming cost V 2 bases and J 6 bases, with 17 bases left between them. Repertoires were generated with immunoSEQ multiplex PCR, while TCRdb's copy carries only in-frame clones and drops some. The sample shows about 20,000 clones, more than 70% of them seen only once. The chain joins TRBV5-4 to TRBJ1-2; TRBD1 might be the D (5 bases). The input for sequencing was PBMCs, taken before anti-PD-1 treatment. The receptor was derived from a human donor with basal cell carcinoma. The CDR3 is CASSFQADGDDGYTF. In DNA form, the CDR3 reads TGTGCCAGCAGCTTCCAGGCAGACGGGGACGATGGCTACACCTTC.